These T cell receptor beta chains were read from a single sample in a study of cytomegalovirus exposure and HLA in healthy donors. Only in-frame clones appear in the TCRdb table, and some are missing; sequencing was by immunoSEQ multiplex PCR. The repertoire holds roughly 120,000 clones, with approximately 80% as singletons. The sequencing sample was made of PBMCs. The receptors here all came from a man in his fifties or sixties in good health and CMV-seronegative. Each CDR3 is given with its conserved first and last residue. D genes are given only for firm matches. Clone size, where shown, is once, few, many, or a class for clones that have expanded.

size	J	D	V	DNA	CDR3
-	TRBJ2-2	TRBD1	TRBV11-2	TGTGCCAGCAGCTTATGGCGGGGACAGGGGGCATTCACCGGGGAGCTGTTTTTT	CASSLWRGQGAFTGELFF
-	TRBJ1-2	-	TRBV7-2	TGTGCCAGCAGCTTACACAGAACTAACTATGGCTACACCTTC	CASSLHRTNYGYTF
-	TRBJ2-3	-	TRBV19	TGTGCCAGCGTAGGACATGATAGCACAGATACGCAGTATTTT	CASVGHDSTDTQYF
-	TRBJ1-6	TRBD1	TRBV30	TGTGCCTGGCTCACAGGGGAATATAATTCACCCCTCCACTTT	CAWLTGEYNSPLHF
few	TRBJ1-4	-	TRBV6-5	TGTGCCAGCAGCCCCACCCTCGGGGATGAAAAACTGTTTTTT	CASSPTLGDEKLFF
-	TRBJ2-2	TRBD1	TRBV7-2	TGTGCCAGCAGCTTAGCGGGACAGGGCATCACCGGGGAGCTGTTTTTT	CASSLAGQGITGELFF
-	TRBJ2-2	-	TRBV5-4	TGTGCCAGCAGCGGACGTCGTCAGGGAGGCACCGGGGAGCTGTTTTTT	CASSGRRQGGTGELFF
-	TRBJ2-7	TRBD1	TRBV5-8	TGTGCCAGCAGCCCTCGGACAGGCGCCTACGAGCAGTACTTC	CASSPRTGAYEQYF
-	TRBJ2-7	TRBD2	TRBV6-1	TGTGCCAGCAGTGAAGGGATAGCGGGATTCTACGAGCAGTACTTC	CASSEGIAGFYEQYF
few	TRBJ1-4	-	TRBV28	TGTGCCAGCAGGCCAACAGGGACTAATGAAAAACTGTTTTTT	CASRPTGTNEKLFF
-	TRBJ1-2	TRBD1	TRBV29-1	TGCAGCGTTGAAAGAGGACAGGGGTCCGGCTACACCTTC	CSVERGQGSGYTF
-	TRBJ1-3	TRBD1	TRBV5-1	TGCGCCAGCAGCGTCACAGGGGCTGGAAACACCATATATTTT	CASSVTGAGNTIYF
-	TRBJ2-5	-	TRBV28	TGTGCCAGCAGTCGAGGCCAGCTTGCCCAAGAGACCCAGTACTTC	CASSRGQLAQETQYF
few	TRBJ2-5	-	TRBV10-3	TGTGCCATCAGTGAGTGGCAGGGGGAGACCCAGTACTTC	CAISEWQGETQYF
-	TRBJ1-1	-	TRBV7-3	TGTGCCAGCAGCTTAATGAGAGGCACTGAAGCTTTCTTT	CASSLMRGTEAFF
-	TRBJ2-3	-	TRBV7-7	TGTGCTAGCAGCGCCGATCCTAGTGATACGCAGTATTTT	CASSADPSDTQYF
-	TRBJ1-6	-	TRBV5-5	TGTGCCAGCAACCGGGACATATTGAGCTCCTATAATTCACCCCTCCACTTT	CASNRDILSSYNSPLHF
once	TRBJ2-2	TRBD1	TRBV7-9	TGTGCCAGCAGCTTTACCCGGGACAGGGTGGTAACCGGGGAGCTGTTTTTT	CASSFTRDRVVTGELFF
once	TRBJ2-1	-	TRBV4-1	TGCGCCAGCAGCTTACAGGGGGGGTCCTACAATGAGCAGTTCTTC	CASSLQGGSYNEQFF
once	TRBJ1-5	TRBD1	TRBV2	TGTGCCAGCGGACAGGGTCTAGGGAGCAATCAGCCCCAGCATTTT	CASGQGLGSNQPQHF
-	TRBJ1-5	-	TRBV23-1	TGCGCCAGCTCCTTCGGGATAGCTGCCCAGCCCCAGCATTTT	CASSFGIAAQPQHF
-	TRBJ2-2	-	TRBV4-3	TGCGCCAGCAGCCAAGCGGGGGTTCAGGTTCCCGGGGAGCTGTTTTTT	CASSQAGVQVPGELFF
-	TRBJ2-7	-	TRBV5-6	TGTGCCAGCAGCTTTGGACGGGGGTTGCCCCCTTACGAGCAGTACTTC	CASSFGRGLPPYEQYF
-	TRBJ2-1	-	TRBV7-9	TGTGCCACGGGGTACAATGAGCAGTTCTTC	CATGYNEQFF
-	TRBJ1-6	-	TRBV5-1	TGCGCCAGCAGCTTGGGGCCCGAAGATAATTCACCCCTCCACTTT	CASSLGPEDNSPLHF
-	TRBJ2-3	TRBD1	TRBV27	TGTGCCAGCAGTTCCCCTGACAGGGCAGGCACAGATACGCAGTATTTT	CASSSPDRAGTDTQYF
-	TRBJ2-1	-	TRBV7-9	TGTGCCAGCAGCCAAGGTCAGGGTCGGGAGCAGTTCTTC	CASSQGQGREQFF
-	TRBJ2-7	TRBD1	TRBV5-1	TGCGCCAGCAGCTCGGCCGGGACAGGGGGCCACGAGCAGTACTTC	CASSSAGTGGHEQYF
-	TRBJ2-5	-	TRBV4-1	TGCGCCAGCAGCCAAGATATGATCGAACAGTTGCAAGAGACCCAGTACTTC	CASSQDMIEQLQETQYF
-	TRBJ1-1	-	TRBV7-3	TGTGCCAGCAGCCCCACAGCAGGGGCCCGGGTAACTGAAGCTTTCTTT	CASSPTAGARVTEAFF
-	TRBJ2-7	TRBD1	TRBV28	TGTGCCACCGTAAGACAGGGATCGTTTCACGAGCAGTACTTC	CATVRQGSFHEQYF
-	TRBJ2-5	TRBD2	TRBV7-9	TGTTCCAGCAGCTTATCGGTTTTAGCGGGGGGATCCTCTAGGGAGACCCAGTACTTC	CSSSLSVLAGGSSRETQYF
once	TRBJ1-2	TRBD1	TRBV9	TGTGCCAGCAGCGTAGTAATTGGGACAGGGGCTGGCTACACCTTC	CASSVVIGTGAGYTF
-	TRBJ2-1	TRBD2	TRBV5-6	TGTGCCAGCAGCCACGGGACTAGCGGTTACAATGAGCAGTTCTTC	CASSHGTSGYNEQFF
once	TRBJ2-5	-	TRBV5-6	TGTGCCAGCAGCTCAGGGCCCACCGAGACCCAGTACTTC	CASSSGPTETQYF
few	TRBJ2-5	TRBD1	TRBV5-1	TGCGCCAGCAGCCTGGACAGGGGGCGCAGCGAGACCCAGTACTTC	CASSLDRGRSETQYF
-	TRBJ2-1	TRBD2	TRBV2	TGTGCCAGCAGCTCGGGACTACGGGTCGGCAATGAGCAGTTCTTC	CASSSGLRVGNEQFF
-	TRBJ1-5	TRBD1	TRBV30	TGTGCCTGGAGTCTACAGGGGGCCGACACGGAGCCCCAGCATTTT	CAWSLQGADTEPQHF
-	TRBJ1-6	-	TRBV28	TGTGCCAGCAGAGATCGAGGGTTCTCCTATAATTCACCCCTCCACTTT	CASRDRGFSYNSPLHF